The 18 T cell receptor beta chains given below trace back to one sample, sequenced in a study of T cell responses to AZD1222 COVID-19 vaccine. The data were produced by immunoSEQ multiplex PCR, yet TCRdb's version contains in-frame clones alone and is incomplete. The sample includes approximately 170,000 clones, approximately 90% seen only once; the top ten take 6.9%. Sample: peripheral blood, taken on day 0 of AZD1222 vaccination. The receptors shown here come from an adult in good health.

The chain uses TRBV7-8 and TRBJ1-2; D unclear. Germline-derived CDR1 and CDR2 are SGHVS and FQNEAQ. The V end lost 0 bases, the J end lost 4 bases, and 15 bases lay between the germline ends. The CDR3 length is 16 residues. The CDR3 nucleotides read TGTGCCAGCAGCTTAGCGCTGGCAAAAGGTGGCTATGGCTACACCTTC. This translates into CASSLALAKGGYGYTF.

The gene calls are TRBV3-1 (or the pseudogene TRBV3-2) and TRBJ1-4; perhaps TRBD1 as D (5 bases). V was shortened by 5 bases and J by 7 bases, with 14 bases between the two germline ends. Germline-derived CDR1 and CDR2 are LGHDT and YNNKEL (reference sequence). The CDR3 has 14 residues. For the CDR3, the DNA is TGTGCCAGCAGCTCAGGGTTCGGGAGTGAAAAACTGTTTTTT. Translation gives CASSSGFGSEKLFF.

This sequence joins TRBV29-1 and TRBJ2-1; 14 nucleotides line up with TRBD2. This CDR3 has 15 residues. V gave up 1 base and J gave up 9 bases; unmatched junction bases: 5. CDR1 SQVTM and CDR2 ANQGSEA come from the germline V gene. Here the CDR3 DNA reads TGCAGCGTTGAAGCGACTAGCGGGGGGGCCGGTGAGCAGTTCTTC. Translation: CSVEATSGGAGEQFF.

V usage is TRBV6-5 and J usage is TRBJ2-1; tentatively, D is TRBD1 (6 bases). Germline-derived CDR1 and CDR2 are MNHEY and SVGAGI. The length of the CDR3 is 14 residues. The V and J ends lost 6 bases and 2 bases respectively, with 11 bases between them. In DNA, the CDR3 is TGTGCCAGCAGCAAACAGGGTGCCTACAATGAGCAGTTCTTC. Protein product: CASSKQGAYNEQFF.

This clone occurred once. The chain combines TRBV6-5 with TRBJ1-1, with D hard to call. The germline V gene has CDR1 MNHEY and CDR2 SVGAGI. V shed 4 bases and J shed 4 bases, with 4 bases lying between them. The CDR3 covers 11 residues. The chain's CDR3 is CASSLGTEAFF. The DNA for the CDR3 is TGTGCCAGCAGTTTGGGCACTGAAGCTTTCTTT.

Comments on this clone: Other DNA sequences of this sample code for an identical CDR3. The chain links TRBV6-5 to TRBJ2-5, with D perhaps being TRBD1 or TRBD2 (5 bases each). The V end lost 0 bases, the J end lost 4 bases, and 9 bases lay between the germline ends. Germline V gives CDR1 MNHEY, CDR2 SVGAGI. The CDR3 spans 14 residues. The CDR3 DNA reads as TGTGCCAGCAGTTACTCGGGGGAAGGAGAGACCCAGTACTTC. The encoded protein is CASSYSGEGETQYF.

The rearrangement links TRBV20-1 to TRBJ2-1; D perhaps matches TRBD2 (5 bases). The germline V and J ends were trimmed by 3 bases and 6 bases, with 9 bases remaining between them. Germline loops: CDR1 DFQATT, CDR2 SNEGSKA (reference sequence). CDR3 length equals 12 residues. The CDR3 coding sequence is TGCAGTGCTAGTCTAGCCCTCAATGAGCAGTTCTTC. Its protein product is CSASLALNEQFF.

The chain couples TRBV4-2 to TRBJ1-2, with D perhaps TRBD1 (6 bases). The germline CDR1 and CDR2 sequences are LGHNA and YNFKEQ. V was clipped by 1 base and J by 3 bases, with 15 bases between them. The CDR3 spans 16 residues. CDR3 protein: CASSQAVTGGDYGYTF. DNA of the CDR3: TGTGCCAGCAGCCAAGCGGTTACGGGGGGCGACTATGGCTACACCTTC.

The rearrangement uses TRBV19 and TRBJ1-2; D is unclear. Between the trimmed V and J ends, which lost 3 bases and 5 bases, there was a span of 13 bases. Per germline, CDR1 LNHDA and CDR2 SQIVND (reference sequence). The CDR3 consists of 14 residues. DNA for the CDR3: TGTGCCAGTAGTATCAAGGGCCCTCCTTATGGCTACACCTTC. Residues: CASSIKGPPYGYTF.

The rearrangement uses TRBV7-9 and TRBJ1-6; D gene ambiguous. Germline V lookup: CDR1 SEHNR, CDR2 FQNEAQ (reference sequence). Between the trimmed V and J ends, which lost 7 bases and 2 bases, there was a span of 12 bases. This CDR3 spans 15 amino acids. In DNA, the CDR3 is TGTGCCAGCATGAACTCGAACGCCTATAATTCACCCCTCCACTTT. Translated: CASMNSNAYNSPLHF.

This sequence joins TRBV7-9 and TRBJ2-2, with 7 bases that match TRBD2. Unmatched junction bases numbered 8, after V lost 4 bases and J lost 0 bases. This CDR3 is 17 amino acids long. Germline V gene data show CDR1 as SEHNR and CDR2 as FQNEAQ (reference sequence). The CDR3 DNA is TGTGCCAGCAGCTCCCCGCTGGGGGGGGCGAACACCGGGGAGCTGTTTTTT. Translation: CASSSPLGGANTGELFF.

The V gene is TRBV6-1, the J gene TRBJ2-3; D might be TRBD1 (6 bases). V dropped 4 bases and J dropped 2 bases, with 19 bases sitting between them. The CDR3 spans 17 residues. Germline V gives CDR1 MNHNS, CDR2 SASEGT. The CDR3 nucleotides read TGTGCCAGCAGTGGGACGTACAGGGTTGGAAACACAGATACGCAGTATTTT. Its protein product is CASSGTYRVGNTDTQYF.

Notes on this clone: The junction shows a germline mismatch at one end, possibly a read error. The chain links TRBV19 to TRBJ2-1; D not resolved. Per germline, CDR1 LNHDA and CDR2 SQIVND (reference sequence). The CDR3 consists of 15 residues. This chain's CDR3 is CASSMVGTSFNEQFF. CDR3 in DNA: TGTGCCAGTAGTATGGTGGGTACTTCCTTCAATGAGCAGTTCTTC.

The CDR3 loop reads CASSPGGPSSNQPQHF. The CDR3, as DNA: TGTGCCAGCTCACCCGGTGGCCCGAGTAGCAATCAGCCCCAGCATTTT. The rearrangement joins TRBV18 to TRBJ1-5; D remains unclear. This CDR3 spans 16 amino acids. V lost 3 bases and J lost 0, with 12 bases in between. The germline CDR1 and CDR2 sequences are KGHSH and LQKENI.

The chain employs TRBV6-8 and TRBJ2-7; 9 positions match TRBD1. V dropped 6 bases and J dropped 3; count of bases not matched to a gene: 9. The V gene's germline CDR1 is MNHGY and CDR2 SAAAGT. The CDR3 contains 15 residues. CDR3 sequence reads: CASRPLGQGLYEQYV. CDR3 DNA: TGTGCCAGCAGGCCCTTGGGACAGGGCCTCTACGAGCAGTACGTC.

The J gene is TRBJ2-1, the V gene TRBV6-5, with D hard to call. Trimming shortened V by 4 bases and J by 4 bases, and 5 bases separated the two germline ends. This CDR3 has 12 amino acids. Per the germline V gene, CDR1 is MNHEY and CDR2 is SVGAGI. The CDR3 nucleotides are TGTGCCAGCAGTTCCCGTTACAATGAGCAGTTCTTC. It is translated as CASSSRYNEQFF.

The genes are TRBV4-3 and TRBJ1-4; perhaps TRBD1 as D (5 bases). Trimming shortened V by 6 bases and J by 7 bases, and 18 bases separated the two germline ends. The CDR3 runs to 15 residues. Germline CDR1 LGHNA, CDR2 YSLEER. The CDR3 DNA is TGCGCCAGCAGAAAAGCCGGGGGACGGGGTGAAAAACTGTTTTTT. This encodes CASRKAGGRGEKLFF.

The chain recombines TRBV5-6 with TRBJ1-1; D possibly corresponds to TRBD1 (5 bases). Germline values: CDR1 SGHDT, CDR2 YYEEEE. The CDR3 totals 13 residues. V was cut by 4 bases and J by 3 bases, with 10 bases left in between. CDR3 sequence (DNA): TGTGCCAGCAGCCCTGGGGGGTACACTGAAGCTTTCTTT. This codes for CASSPGGYTEAFF.